A single sample is the source of the 10 T cell receptor beta chains below, sequenced in a study of T cells in Graves' hyperthyroidism and ophthalmopathy. RNA transcripts gave rise to amplified TCR beta CDR3 regions. HTBI primers were employed in a first-round RT-PCR of the TCR CDR3. TCRdb reprocessed the multiplex PCR reads via MiXCR and lists one record per CDR3 protein. The sample has 380,000 or so distinct CDR3 sequences; roughly 14% are singletons. Sequenced input: blood. The receptors were gathered from a man aged 25 to 40 with Graves' hyperthyroidism that later progressed to Graves' ophthalmopathy.

The table lists this clonotype with many counts. V gene TRBV28 combines with J gene TRBJ2-7, with TRBD1 identical over 12 bases. Germline trimming cut 8 bases from V and 7 bases from J; bases unmatched to any gene: 9. Germline assignment: CDR1 MDHEN and CDR2 SYDVKM. The CDR3 sequence is 14 residues long. The CDR3 DNA is TGTGCCAGCTCGCTAAGGGACAGGGGGCAAGAGCAGTACTTC. It codes for CASSLRDRGQEQYF.

This clonotype was found many times. The V and J genes are TRBV2 and TRBJ1-1; the match to TRBD1 covers 11 bases. The CDR3 spans 15 residues. Germline V gene lookup returns CDR1 SNHLY and CDR2 FYNNEI. The trim removed 2 bases at V and 5 bases at J, leaving 4 bases unmatched. CDR3: CASSEWGQGETEAFF. The CDR3 DNA follows: TGTGCCAGCAGTGAATGGGGACAGGGGGAGACTGAAGCTTTCTTT.

The chain is built from TRBV30 and TRBJ2-7; 12 nucleotides align to TRBD2. The V gene end was trimmed by 1 base and the J gene end by 5 bases; junction bases not matched to a gene: 6. The CDR3 sequence is 15 residues long. Germline-derived CDR1 and CDR2 are GTSNPN and SVGIG (reference sequence). The CDR3 spells CAWSDASGGANEQYF. The DNA for the CDR3 is TGTGCCTGGAGTGATGCTAGCGGGGGGGCCAACGAGCAGTACTTC.

This clonotype was picked up many times. The chain couples TRBV2 to TRBJ2-7, with D possibly called TRBD1 or TRBD2 (6 bases each). V was cut by 7 bases and J by 7 bases, with 17 bases left in between. CDR3 length equals 13 residues. Per germline, CDR1 SNHLY and CDR2 FYNNEI. CDR3 region: CASTDYRGTEQYF. The CDR3 nucleotides read TGTGCCAGCACCGACTACCGGGGGACAGAGCAGTACTTC.

The rearrangement joins TRBV5-1 to TRBJ2-5, with D possibly matching TRBD2 (6 bases). Germline CDR1 is SGHRS and CDR2 is YFSETQ. The CDR3 has 16 amino acids. With 1 base removed from V and 3 bases from J, the gap between germline ends came to 16 bases. The CDR3 DNA sequence: TGCGCCAGCAGCTTGCCGAGGGAGGCCGAAAAAGAGACCCAGTACTTC. Its translation: CASSLPREAEKETQYF.

CDR3: CASRAETSGEGAHNEQFF. CDR3 sequence (DNA): TGTGCCAGCAGGGCTGAGACTAGCGGGGAGGGGGCACACAATGAGCAGTTCTTC. This sequence joins TRBV3-1 and TRBJ2-1, with 11 bases identical to TRBD2. V dropped 6 bases and J dropped 5; count of bases not matched to a gene: 15. This CDR3 has 18 residues. Germline CDR1 and CDR2: LGHDT and YNNKEL (reference sequence).

This clonotype was seen more than once but under ten times. The rearrangement uses TRBV14 and TRBJ1-5; the D is unclear. V lost 3 bases and J 5 bases, leaving 8 bases between the germline ends. CDR1 and CDR2 (germline): SGHDN, FVKESK. CDR3 length equals 13 residues. For the CDR3, the DNA is TGTGCCAGCAGCCAGAACCCGTATCAGCCCCAGCATTTT. Translating gives CASSQNPYQPQHF. Combining the CDR3 with reference TRBV14 and TRBJ1-5 gives the whole variable domain EAGVTQFPSHSVIEKGQTVTLRCDPISGHDNLYWYRRVMGKEIKFLLHFVKESKQDESGMPNNRFLAERTGGTYSTLKVQPAELEDSGVYFCASSQNPYQPQHFGDGTRLSIL.

This clonotype has a count of ten or more. V is TRBV2 and J is TRBJ1-5; D remains ambiguous. The ends were cut back, 2 bases at V and 4 bases at J, with 6 bases in the middle. This CDR3 contains 13 residues. Germline CDR1 SNHLY, CDR2 FYNNEI. As DNA, the CDR3 is TGTGCCAGCAGTGAATCAGCGAATCAGCCCCAGCATTTT. It codes for CASSESANQPQHF.

This clonotype was counted a few times. The chain employs TRBV7-9 and TRBJ1-4, with 7 bases identical to TRBD1. CDR3 length: 15 residues. The ends lost 6 bases at V and 5 bases at J; junction bases unmatched: 9. CDR1 and CDR2 (germline): SEHNR, FQNEAQ (reference sequence). This chain's CDR3 is CASRGKGTENEKLFF. The CDR3 nucleotides are TGTGCCAGCAGAGGAAAAGGGACAGAGAATGAAAAACTGTTTTTT.

In this sample, this clonotype turned up a few times. The chain uses TRBV4-1 and TRBJ2-5; 7 positions agree with TRBD1. The CDR3 runs 18 residues. V trimming: 5 bases; J trimming: 5 bases; junction bases outside the gene matches: 20. CDR1 and CDR2 (germline): MGHRA, YSYEKL. CDR3 bases: TGCGCCAGCAGCTTATTTCCCCGGGACAGCCGCCGGAGGGAGACCCAGTACTTC. This codes for CASSLFPRDSRRRETQYF.